The T cell receptor beta chain under discussion was sequenced for a study of blood T cell repertoires in COVID-19 (TCRdb year 2020). Study-wide context: Samples covering the acute and convalescent phases of COVID-19 were provided by collaborators in the United States, Italy and Spain. The prospective study material was composed of cDNA or gDNA derived from T cells, B-cell-depleted T cells, or PBMCs. Subjects who had been exposed to COVID-19, were actively infected with it, or had recovered from it provided the deeply sampled blood TCRbeta repertoires that made up the dataset. A freely available public database, intended as a resource for researchers studying the immune response to SARS-CoV-2, is where the repertoires were released. Samples were obtained from the ongoing ImmuneRACE study (first 160 participants) and from 1,254 subjects provided by 6 global collaborators. Nearly every sample came with metadata listing a de-identified subject ID, COVID-19 status, age in years and sex. Where available, HLA class I and class II types were obtained from metadata supplied by the sample provider rather than from assay-based typing.

The collaborating institutions used their own protocols to collect whole blood in K2EDTA tubes. For TCRbeta analysis, collaborators shipped samples as frozen whole blood, isolated PBMCs, or DNA extracted from either of those sample types. This clone was observed a few times. Its binding antigen is unknown. Base quality data are lacking; no much larger clone is found one base away. The germline V end is reduced by 0 bases and the J end by 5 bases; junction bases left unmatched: 3. Per the germline V gene, SGHRS is the CDR1 and YFSETQ is the CDR2. The CDR3, from cysteine to phenylalanine, totals 15 residues. The retained sequence is limited to the CDR3, 45 bases, with the frame set at the first base. Broader findings and caveats from the paper: Clinical and demographic metadata were provided uncurated, with the amount varying by source and participant.

TCRbeta CDR3 regions were amplified from genomic DNA using the immunoSEQ Assay, a bias-controlled multiplex PCR. On the authors' methods: The number of nucleated cells in each sample was estimated by amplification of reference gene primers within the assay. To quantify the absolute abundance of each unique TCRbeta CDR3 rearrangement, sequence reads were collapsed and filtered. Productive Simpson clonality was computed per sample as the square root of Simpson's diversity index over productive rearrangements. The table comes from immuneACCESS by way of TCRdb, which keeps in-frame sequences with V and J called. Part of the clones is missing from these tables; in studies checked, under half for an unresolved V gene and the rest for unknown reasons. V and J calls plus clone size are reproduced from that table; the DNA served to infer D and trimming. Counted in this sample were roughly 75,000 clones; approximately 74% of them appeared once. The ten most abundant clones make up just over 2.5% of the sample.

Sequencing was carried out using peripheral blood. The receptor comes from a human donor with acute or convalescent COVID-19. The donor label of this sample is uncertain. The V and J segments used are TRBV5-1 and TRBJ2-2; 8 junctional bases match TRBD2. The CDR3 reads as follows: CASSLGGGRTGELFF. The DNA is as follows: TGCGCCAGCAGCTTGGGCGGGGGGCGGACCGGGGAGCTGTTTTTT.